These 31 T cell receptor beta chains were all obtained from the same sample, sequenced in a study of regulatory T cells in long-lasting Graves disease. Noted time point: newly diagnosed GD, antithyroid drugs for less than 3 months. The authors made the TCR library using RNA they extracted from PBMCs. Relying on iRepertoire HTBI primers and Arm-PCR of CDR3 regions, the team built TCR beta libraries. TCRdb passed the multiplex PCR reads through MiXCR, listing each CDR3 protein once. The sample consists of about 200,000 distinct CDR3 sequences, roughly 20% of them appearing once. Another study also made use of these data, one on T cells in Graves' hyperthyroidism and ophthalmopathy.

The source was peripheral blood mononuclear cells (PBMCs), collected at new diagnosis, from a patient treated with antithyroid drugs. The receptors come from a woman aged 25 to 39 with Graves disease.

This clonotype showed up just a few times. The V call is TRBV5-8, the J call TRBJ1-4; no definite D call. CDR1 is SGHTS and CDR2 is YDEGEE in the germline V gene. The CDR3 has 13 amino acids. Trimming took off 0 bases at V and 4 bases at J, with 4 bases between the two ends. The chain's CDR3 is CASSLDYNEKLFF. The CDR3, as DNA: TGTGCCAGCAGCTTGGACTATAATGAAAAACTGTTTTTT.

Concerning this clonotype: A far larger clone is one base from this, pointing to a likely read error. The V gene is TRBV11-2, the J gene TRBJ2-7; 12 bases are a match to TRBD2. This CDR3 has 15 amino acids. J lost 4 bases, V lost 6 bases, and 7 bases had no gene match. Germline lookup yields CDR1 SGHAT and CDR2 FQNNGV. The CDR3 DNA reads as TGTGCCAGCAGGACTGCCGGGACTAGCGGGTACGAGCAGTACTTC. Residues: CASRTAGTSGYEQYF. Looking up the rest from reference TRBV11-2 and TRBJ2-7 gives the full variable domain: EAGVAQSPRYKIIEKRQSVAFWCNPISGHATLYWYQQILGQGPKLLIQFQNNGVVDDSQLPKDRFSAERLKGVDSTLKIQPAKLEDSAVYLCASRTAGTSGYEQYFGPGTRLTVT.

This clonotype was seen repeatedly, ten times or more. The chain combines TRBV12-3 or TRBV12-4 with TRBJ2-3; D ambiguous. The germline V and J ends were trimmed by 6 bases and 1 base, with 8 bases remaining between them. CDR3 size: 13 residues. The CDR3 here is CASSLMGTDTQYF. CDR3 DNA sequence: TGTGCCAGCAGCTTGATGGGCACAGATACGCAGTATTTT.

This clonotype was detected only once. The chain uses TRBV5-6 and TRBJ1-1; unclear D gene. Germline V gives CDR1 SGHDT, CDR2 YYEEEE. Deletions cut 1 base from V and 1 base from J, with 5 bases between. The CDR3 extends over 13 amino acids. This CDR3 is CASSLKWNTEAFF. The CDR3 DNA reads TGTGCCAGCAGCTTGAAGTGGAACACTGAAGCTTTCTTT.

V usage is TRBV20-1 and J usage is TRBJ2-2; no clear D. This CDR3 has 12 amino acids. Germline CDR1 and CDR2: DFQATT and SNEGSKA (reference sequence). Trimming shortened V by 1 base and J by 3 bases, and 3 bases separated the two germline ends. This chain's CDR3 is CSARGDTGELFF. The CDR3, as DNA: TGCAGTGCTAGAGGGGACACCGGGGAGCTGTTTTTT.

This clonotype was seen ten or more times. The chain is built from TRBV27 and TRBJ2-6; D not certain. Looked up from germline, CDR1 is MNHEY and CDR2 is SMNVEV (reference sequence). The CDR3 has 16 amino acids. The V end was cut by 5 bases, the J end by 0 bases, with 11 bases between. The CDR3 spells CASSTSMSSGANVLTF. The CDR3 bases are TGTGCCAGCAGTACCAGCATGAGCTCTGGGGCCAACGTCCTGACTTTC.

This clonotype showed up many times. The genes are TRBV12-3 or TRBV12-4 and TRBJ1-6, with no clear D. The germline V and J ends were trimmed by 8 bases and 10 bases, with 15 bases remaining between them. The length of the CDR3 is 13 residues. CDR3 nucleotides: TGTGCCAGCGGTGAAGGTTTGAGATCACCCCTCCACTTT. Amino acids: CASGEGLRSPLHF.

Ten or more counts support this clonotype. The chain combines TRBV2 with TRBJ2-7, with a possible D match to TRBD2 (6 bases). Trimming took off 6 bases at V and 3 bases at J, with 12 bases between the two ends. The V gene's germline CDR1 is SNHLY and CDR2 FYNNEI. This CDR3 has 13 amino acids. The CDR3 here is CASSRDWGYEQYF. CDR3 DNA sequence: TGTGCCAGCAGCCGGGACTGGGGCTACGAGCAGTACTTC.

This clonotype has at least ten counts. V and J are TRBV7-2 and TRBJ1-5, with unresolved D. Germline CDR1 reads SGHTA; CDR2 reads FQGNSA. Trimming removed 5 bases from V and 3 bases from J, with 11 bases in between. CDR3 length equals 14 residues. The CDR3 here is CASSRLLNNQPQHF. CDR3 nucleotides: TGTGCCAGCAGCCGTCTGCTGAACAATCAGCCCCAGCATTTT.

Of note for this clonotype: A far larger clone is one nucleotide away, so this likely arose from a read error. This chain joins TRBV9 and TRBJ2-7; D is possibly TRBD2 (6 bases). CDR3 size: 16 residues. CDR1 and CDR2 (germline): SGDLS, YYNGEE. V was trimmed by 4 bases and J by 7 bases, leaving 24 bases between them. CDR3 residues: CASSPLALASYNEQYF. The CDR3, as DNA: TGTGCCAGCAGCCCTCTAGCACTAGCTTCCTACAATGAGCAGTACTTC.

This clonotype was counted ten times or more. The J gene is TRBJ1-1, the V gene TRBV27, with 9 bases fitting TRBD1. There are 14 residues in the CDR3. Trimming at V came to 3 bases and at J to 5 bases, leaving 4 bases not matched to a gene. CDR1 and CDR2 (germline): MNHEY, SMNVEV (reference sequence). CDR3 sequence reads: CASSFDRGRTEAFF. CDR3 bases: TGTGCCAGCAGTTTTGACAGGGGGAGGACTGAAGCTTTCTTT.

The V gene is TRBV7-3, the J gene TRBJ1-1; perhaps TRBD1 as D (6 bases). Germline V lookup: CDR1 SGHTA, CDR2 FQGTGA. This CDR3 spans 14 amino acids. V shed 0 bases and J shed 6 bases, with 11 bases lying between them. The CDR3 protein is CASSLTGGGPEAFF. DNA of the CDR3: TGTGCCAGCAGCTTAACGGGAGGGGGGCCTGAAGCTTTCTTT. The full variable domain, completed using reference TRBV7-3 and TRBJ1-1, is GAGVSQTPSNKVTEKGKYVELRCDPISGHTALYWYRQSLGQGPEFLIYFQGTGAADDSGLPNDRFFAVRPEGSVSTLKIQRTERGDSAVYLCASSLTGGGPEAFFGQGTRLTVV.

This clonotype was detected many times. The V call is TRBV7-2, the J call TRBJ2-7, with 7 bases lining up with TRBD1. The CDR3 has 15 amino acids. Germline values: CDR1 SGHTA, CDR2 FQGNSA. V dropped 3 bases and J dropped 2; count of bases not matched to a gene: 7. In DNA, the CDR3 is TGTGCCAGCAGCTTGTCCGGGACAGTTACCTACGAGCAGTACTTC. Residues: CASSLSGTVTYEQYF.

This rearrangement joins TRBV27 to TRBJ1-1, with TRBD1 matching over 10 bases. The CDR3 contains 18 residues. V lost 3 bases and J lost 1; bases outside the gene matches: 11. Looked up from germline, CDR1 is MNHEY and CDR2 is SMNVEV (reference sequence). In nucleotides, the CDR3 is TGTGCCAGCAGTTTGTCCCGGGACAGGGGAGGTGGGAACACTGAAGCTTTCTTT. Translation: CASSLSRDRGGGNTEAFF.

This sequence joins TRBV10-2 and TRBJ2-3; tentative D call: TRBD2 (5 bases). Trimming took off 8 bases at V and 4 bases at J, with 16 bases between the two ends. The CDR3 runs 14 residues. CDR1 WSHSY and CDR2 SAAADI come from the germline V gene. The CDR3 region is CASVKDCSADTQYF. As DNA, the CDR3 is TGCGCCAGCGTGAAGGACTGCAGTGCAGATACGCAGTATTTT.

This clonotype was recorded at least ten times. A junction boundary mismatches the germline segment, possibly from a read error. This rearrangement joins TRBV2 to TRBJ1-5, with D possibly matching TRBD1 (5 bases). The germline V gene encodes CDR1 SNHLY and CDR2 FYNNEI. There are 16 residues in the CDR3. The CDR3 is CASTRAGGKLNQPQHF. In nucleotides, the CDR3 is TGTGCCAGCACCCGCGCGGGGGGGAAGCTCAATCAGCCCCAACATTTT.

On this clonotype itself: This sequence may be a read error, since a much larger clone differs from it by one base. The chain is built from TRBV6-2 or TRBV6-3 and TRBJ1-1; D is uncertain. This CDR3 has 12 residues. Germline V gene lookup returns CDR1 MNHEY and CDR2 SVGEGT. The CDR3 sequence: CAGSYSSGEAFF. The CDR3, as DNA: TGTGCCGGCAGTTACTCTTCGGGTGAAGCTTTCTTT.

This clonotype was observed at least ten times. The chain is built from TRBV6-1 and TRBJ2-2, with 11 bases matching TRBD1. CDR1 is MNHNS and CDR2 is SASEGT in the germline V gene. This CDR3 is 17 amino acids long. Trimming took 6 bases from V and 4 from J; bases not matched to a gene: 10. The CDR3 spells CASSRIGQGAGTGELFF. For the CDR3, the DNA is TGTGCCAGCAGCCGCATCGGACAGGGGGCTGGCACCGGGGAGCTGTTTTTT.

This clonotype was observed at least ten times. This chain uses TRBV7-2 with TRBJ1-1; no firm D call. CDR1 and CDR2 from the germline V gene are SGHTA and FQGNSA. The CDR3 contains 14 residues. V gave up 5 bases and J gave up 3 bases, with 13 bases separating them. This CDR3 is CASSPRPADTEAFF. CDR3 bases: TGTGCCAGCAGCCCCCGGCCAGCTGACACTGAAGCTTTCTTT. The full variable domain, its missing parts supplied by reference TRBV7-2 and TRBJ1-1, is GAGVSQSPSNKVTEKGKDVELRCDPISGHTALYWYRQSLGQGLEFLIYFQGNSAPDKSGLPSDRFSAERTGGSVSTLTIQRTQQEDSAVYLCASSPRPADTEAFFGQGTRLTVV.

This clonotype was counted many times. The CDR3 spells CASSHPRDRVYEQYF. As DNA, the CDR3 is TGTGCCAGCAGCCACCCCCGGGACAGGGTCTACGAGCAGTACTTC. The chain joins TRBV28 to TRBJ2-7; 9 bases match TRBD1. There are 15 residues in the CDR3. CDR1 is MDHEN, CDR2 SYDVKM, per germline. Germline trimming cut 6 bases from V and 3 bases from J; bases unmatched to any gene: 9.

This clonotype occurred many times. The chain has TRBV11-2 and TRBJ2-5, with D possibly matching TRBD2 (6 bases). CDR3 length equals 11 residues. Per germline, CDR1 SGHAT and CDR2 FQNNGV. V gave up 11 bases and J gave up 4 bases, with 11 bases separating them. The CDR3 region has the DNA TGTGCCGGAGGGGCAGGAGAGACCCAGTACTTC. Its protein product is CAGGAGETQYF.

This clonotype was detected many times. The CDR3 DNA sequence: TGTGCCAGCAGTGAACTACCGGGATCTCCTTACGAGCAGTACTTC. It is translated as CASSELPGSPYEQYF. V and J are TRBV2 and TRBJ2-7; possibly TRBD2 for D (5 bases). The CDR3 has 15 residues. Germline-derived CDR1 and CDR2 are SNHLY and FYNNEI. V lost 2 bases to trimming and J lost 4 bases, with 15 bases between them.

There are many counts of this clonotype. The rearrangement uses TRBV20-1 and TRBJ1-2; D is unclear. This CDR3 is built from 13 residues. V was shortened by 0 bases and J by 8 bases, with 13 bases between the two germline ends. Looked up from germline, CDR1 is DFQATT and CDR2 is SNEGSKA (reference sequence). The DNA for the CDR3 is TGCAGTGCTAGAGATCCCGGCAGGAAGGGCTACACCTTC. Encoded protein: CSARDPGRKGYTF.

The chain joins TRBV11-2 to TRBJ2-3, with TRBD2 matching over 8 bases. The ends lost 6 bases at V and 5 bases at J; junction bases unmatched: 10. The CDR3 is made up of 15 amino acids. Germline-derived CDR1 and CDR2 are SGHAT and FQNNGV. For the CDR3, the DNA is TGTGCCAGCAGTTTCAGCGGGAGCAGTGGAGATACGCAGTATTTT. Translated: CASSFSGSSGDTQYF.

This clonotype was counted at least ten times. This chain links TRBV5-1 with TRBJ1-1; D is unresolved. This CDR3 spans 14 amino acids. Germline CDR1 SGHRS, CDR2 YFSETQ. Trimming stripped 4 bases from V and 0 bases from J, with 10 bases between. The CDR3 DNA reads as TGCGCCAGCAGCCTGGACGGAATGAACACTGAAGCTTTCTTT. Its protein is CASSLDGMNTEAFF.

On this clonotype itself: A much larger clone lies a single base off, so this may be a read error. V gene TRBV15 combines with J gene TRBJ2-1; D is ambiguous. Near its end, the DNA agrees better with TRBJ2-3, so the J call may be wrong. Looked up from germline, CDR1 is LNHNV and CDR2 is YYDKDF (reference sequence). The CDR3 has 14 residues. The CDR3, as DNA: TGTGCCACCAGCAGAGGCCATGGCACAGATACGCAGTATTTT. Encoded protein: CATSRGHGTDTQYF.

Points on this clonotype: The CDR3 does not end in the conserved phenylalanine or tryptophan, so this is likely a read error. No DNA is shown, since the ends of the CDR3 on it are uncertain; the CDR3 is the one TCRdb lists. The chain uses TRBV11-2 and TRBJ2-3. Per germline, CDR1 SGHAT and CDR2 FQNNGV. The CDR3 has 11 residues if both end residues are counted. This CDR3 is CASSFSDTHYV.

At least ten counts were recorded for this clonotype. The genes are TRBV12-3 or TRBV12-4 and TRBJ2-7; perhaps TRBD2 as D (6 bases). Trimming removed 8 bases from V and 2 bases from J, with 19 bases in between. The CDR3 is 15 amino acids. CDR3 nucleotide sequence: TGTGCCAGCGCCGGTGGCGGGACGGTCCCCTACGAGCAGTACTTC. Translation: CASAGGGTVPYEQYF.

In this sample, this clonotype turned up many times. The chain has TRBV28 and TRBJ2-3; 7 positions match TRBD1. Germline CDR1 reads MDHEN; CDR2 reads SYDVKM. V lost 5 bases and J lost 0; bases outside the gene matches: 5. There are 15 residues in the CDR3. The DNA for the CDR3 is TGTGCCAGCAGTCCCGGGACAGTCAGCACAGATACGCAGTATTTT. It translates to CASSPGTVSTDTQYF.

Many counts were recorded for this clonotype. The rearrangement uses TRBV6-1 and TRBJ1-2, with D perhaps matching TRBD1 (6 bases). Germline loops: CDR1 MNHNS, CDR2 SASEGT. V lost 5 bases, J lost 3 bases, and 10 bases lay in between. CDR3 size: 13 residues. The CDR3 DNA reads as TGTGCCAGCAGTCAAAACAGGGACTATGGCTACACCTTC. It encodes CASSQNRDYGYTF.

There are many counts of this clonotype. V usage is TRBV2 and J usage is TRBJ2-3; 14 positions agree with TRBD2. CDR1 and CDR2 (germline): SNHLY, FYNNEI. This CDR3 spans 15 amino acids. V lost 7 bases to trimming and J lost 7 bases; unmatched junction nucleotides: 7. In nucleotides, the CDR3 is TGTGCCAGCACGACTAGCGGGGGGGCTGTGTATACGCAGTATTTT. This sequence encodes CASTTSGGAVYTQYF. The full variable domain, with the rest looked up from reference TRBV2 and TRBJ2-3, is EPEVTQTPSHQVTQMGQEVILRCVPISNHLYFYWYRQILGQKVEFLVSFYNNEISEKSEIFDDQFSVERPDGSNFTLKIRSTKLEDSAMYFCASTTSGGAVYTQYFGPGTRLTVL.